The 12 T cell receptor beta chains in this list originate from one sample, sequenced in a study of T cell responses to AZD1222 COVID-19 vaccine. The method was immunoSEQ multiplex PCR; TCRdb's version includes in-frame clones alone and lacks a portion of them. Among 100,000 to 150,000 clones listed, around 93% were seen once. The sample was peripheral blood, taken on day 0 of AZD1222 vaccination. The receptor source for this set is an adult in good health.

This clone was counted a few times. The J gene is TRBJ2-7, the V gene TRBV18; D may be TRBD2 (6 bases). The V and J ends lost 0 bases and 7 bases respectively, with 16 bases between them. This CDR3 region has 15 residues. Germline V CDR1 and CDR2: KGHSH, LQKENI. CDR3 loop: CASSPPLGGDGEQYF. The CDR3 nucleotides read TGTGCCAGCTCACCACCGCTGGGGGGAGATGGTGAGCAGTACTTC.

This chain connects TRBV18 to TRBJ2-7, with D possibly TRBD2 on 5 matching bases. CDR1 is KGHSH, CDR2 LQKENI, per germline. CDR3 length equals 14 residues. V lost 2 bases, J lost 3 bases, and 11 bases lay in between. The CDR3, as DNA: TGTGCCAGCTCACCATTTTCGGGGAACTACGAGCAGTACTTC. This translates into CASSPFSGNYEQYF. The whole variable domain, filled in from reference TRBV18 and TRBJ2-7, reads NAGVMQNPRHLVRRRGQEARLRCSPMKGHSHVYWYRQLPEEGLKFMVYLQKENIIDESGMPKERFSAEFPKEGPSILRIQQVVRGDSAAYFCASSPFSGNYEQYFGPGTRLTVT.

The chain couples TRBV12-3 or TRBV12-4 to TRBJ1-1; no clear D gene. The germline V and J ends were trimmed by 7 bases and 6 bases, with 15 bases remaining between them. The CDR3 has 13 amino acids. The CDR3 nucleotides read TGTGCCAGCATTCCCTTGGGGTATGCTGAAGCTTTCTTT. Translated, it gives CASIPLGYAEAFF.

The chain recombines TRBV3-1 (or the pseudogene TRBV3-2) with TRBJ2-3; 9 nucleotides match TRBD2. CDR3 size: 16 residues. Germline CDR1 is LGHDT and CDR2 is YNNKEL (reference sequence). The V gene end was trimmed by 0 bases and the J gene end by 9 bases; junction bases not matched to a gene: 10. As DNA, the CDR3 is TGTGCCAGCAGCCAAGATAGGGGAATAGCGGGAGTCACGCAGTATTTT. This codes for CASSQDRGIAGVTQYF.

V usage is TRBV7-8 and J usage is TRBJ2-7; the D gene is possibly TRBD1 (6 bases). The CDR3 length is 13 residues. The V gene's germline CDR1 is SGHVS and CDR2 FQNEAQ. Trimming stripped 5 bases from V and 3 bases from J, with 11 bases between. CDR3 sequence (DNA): TGTGCCAGCAGCCCGCTGGACAGCTACGAGCAGTACTTC. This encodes CASSPLDSYEQYF.

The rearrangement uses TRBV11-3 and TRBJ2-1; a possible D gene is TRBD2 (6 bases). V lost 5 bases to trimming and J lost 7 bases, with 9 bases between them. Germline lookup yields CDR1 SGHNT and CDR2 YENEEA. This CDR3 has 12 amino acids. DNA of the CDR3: TGTGCCAGCAGCCGCGGGACTAATGAGCAGTTCTTC. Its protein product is CASSRGTNEQFF.

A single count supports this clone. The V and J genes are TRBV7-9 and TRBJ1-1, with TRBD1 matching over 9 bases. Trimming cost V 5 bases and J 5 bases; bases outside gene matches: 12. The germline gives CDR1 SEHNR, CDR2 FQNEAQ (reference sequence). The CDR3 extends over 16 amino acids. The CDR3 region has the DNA TGTGCCAGCAGCGCGTGGACAGGGGTTTTTGGGACTGAAGCTTTCTTT. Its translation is CASSAWTGVFGTEAFF.

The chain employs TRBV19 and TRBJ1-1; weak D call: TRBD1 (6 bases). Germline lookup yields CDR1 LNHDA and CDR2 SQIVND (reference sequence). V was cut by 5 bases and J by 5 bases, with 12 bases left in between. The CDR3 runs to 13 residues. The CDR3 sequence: CASSWGRGTEAFF. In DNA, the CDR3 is TGTGCCAGTAGTTGGGGGCGCGGTACTGAAGCTTTCTTT.

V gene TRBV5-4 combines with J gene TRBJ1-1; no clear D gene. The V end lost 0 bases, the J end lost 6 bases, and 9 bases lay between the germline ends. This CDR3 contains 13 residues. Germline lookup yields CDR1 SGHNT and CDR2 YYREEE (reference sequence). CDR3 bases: TGTGCCAGCAGCTTGGGTGCCGCGGCTGAAGCTTTCTTT. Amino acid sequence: CASSLGAAAEAFF.

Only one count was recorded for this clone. CDR3 loop: CASSIDIDRSTLPYYGYTF. In DNA, the CDR3 is TGTGCCAGTAGTATAGATATTGACCGGAGCACTTTGCCATACTATGGCTACACCTTC. The V gene is TRBV19, the J gene TRBJ1-2; D unresolved. CDR1 LNHDA and CDR2 SQIVND come from the germline V gene (reference sequence). The CDR3 runs 19 residues. V dropped 0 bases and J dropped 3 bases, with 23 bases sitting between them.

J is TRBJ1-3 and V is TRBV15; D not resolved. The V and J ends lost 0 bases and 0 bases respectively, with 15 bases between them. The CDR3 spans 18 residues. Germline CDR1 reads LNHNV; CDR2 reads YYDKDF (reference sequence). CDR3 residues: CATSRDRATTSSGNTIYF. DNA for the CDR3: TGTGCCACCAGCAGAGATAGGGCAACCACCTCCTCTGGAAACACCATATATTTT.

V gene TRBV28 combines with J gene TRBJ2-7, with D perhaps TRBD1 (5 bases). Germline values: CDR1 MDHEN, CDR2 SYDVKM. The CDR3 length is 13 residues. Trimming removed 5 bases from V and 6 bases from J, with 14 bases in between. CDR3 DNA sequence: TGTGCCAGCAGTACAGGACCGGGTCGCGAGCAGTACTTC. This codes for CASSTGPGREQYF.